This paragraph reports one TCR beta chain. This table comes from immunoSEQ multiplex PCR, and its TCRdb copy is limited to in-frame clones, with some not included. The sample has about 160,000 clones; roughly 84% are singletons. The CDR3 sequence is 14 residues long. Germline trimming cut 1 base from V and 6 bases from J; bases unmatched to any gene: 2. The germline V gene encodes CDR1 SEHNR and CDR2 FQNEAQ (reference sequence). These data originate in a study of blood T cell repertoires in COVID-19. The receptor was isolated from a woman between 45 and 60 years old who had recovered from COVID-19. The V and J genes are TRBV7-9 and TRBJ1-5; 8 positions agree with TRBD1. The specimen was PBMCs or T cells enriched from blood (not recorded which). This CDR3 reads CASSLGTGIQPQHF. The CDR3 DNA is TGTGCCAGCAGCTTAGGGACAGGGATTCAGCCCCAGCATTTT.